This T cell receptor beta chain was documented in a study of blood T cells in healthy people across ages. About the study: About one barcoded beta molecule per two T cells was captured by template switching. General study results and limits: Comparison with aged donors showed that long-lived donors had more naive CD4+ cells and higher diversity.

The CDR3 has 15 residues. Trimming cost V 6 bases and J 1 base, with 18 bases left between them. CDR1 is DFQATT, CDR2 SNEGSKA, per germline (reference sequence). Sample-barcoded 5' priming and a J-beta primer mix drove a second PCR of roughly 6 to 12 cycles. Each cDNA was tagged by a template-switch adaptor containing 12 random nucleotides. TCRdb reprocessed the 5' RACE reads with MiXCR, giving one entry per CDR3 protein. The sample has 850,000 to 1,000,000 distinct CDR3 sequences, about 48% seen once. Note on this clonotype: The antigen remains unidentified.

The sequence was collected from a man under 40 in good health. Input material: blood. This chain links TRBV20-1 with TRBJ2-5; D is perhaps TRBD1 or TRBD2 (5 bases each). CDR3 in amino acids: CSASEGPSSQETQYF. As DNA, the CDR3 is TGCAGTGCGAGTGAGGGGCCCTCCTCCCAAGAGACCCAGTACTTC.